This section outlines one TCR beta chain sequence together with its context. Its antigen is as yet unknown. This sample stems from a study of OX40 agonist ivuxolimab in advanced cancers. Study as a whole: Mean age about 60 years, range roughly 23 to 79; around 80% male.

TCRdb's copy holds only in-frame clones and misses some; the assay was immunoSEQ multiplex PCR. The table has over 40,000 clones, about 85% seen once. J lost 3 bases, V lost 10 bases, and 12 bases had no gene match. This CDR3 is 17 amino acids long. The V gene's germline CDR1 is WNHNN and CDR2 SYGVQD (reference sequence). Study-wide points: Researchers did not determine the expanded peripheral T cells' antigen specificity.

The sequence was collected from an adult with an advanced solid tumor such as melanoma, head and neck, liver or kidney cancer. The chain combines TRBV10-1 with TRBJ2-7; TRBD2 agrees at 16 bases. Sequencing was performed on CD4+ or CD8+ T cells sorted from blood, taken in a trial of the OX40 agonist ivuxolimab. Written as DNA, the CDR3 is TGCGCCACCGTCGCTCCGGGACTAGCGGGAGGGGTCTACGAGCAGTACTTC. Its protein product is CATVAPGLAGGVYEQYF.